A selection of T cell receptor beta chains follows, all from one sample in a study of siplizumab effects on memory and regulatory T cells. Sequencing used immunoSEQ multiplex PCR; TCRdb keeps in-frame clones, though not all of them. The profile shows tens of thousands of clones, over 90% of them singletons. The specimen was CD8+ T cells sorted from blood. The receptors shown here come from a human donor in good health. Both conserved end residues are part of each CDR3. The size field is filled for only some rows; it gives once, few, many or a size class.

17	.	TRBV5-1	TRBJ2-1	CASFESRDRGRRGEQFF
15	.	TRBV14	TRBJ2-5	CASSHLEDRQETQYF
13	.	TRBV7-9	TRBJ1-2	CASTGTLNYGYTF
15	.	TRBV27	TRBJ1-1	CASSLSGWGNTEAFF
14	.	TRBV2	TRBJ2-3	CASSVSGYTDTQYF
15	.	TRBV2	TRBJ2-7	CASSDIGMSVGEQYF
16	.	TRBV7-9	TRBJ2-2	CASSLVLAGGTGELFF
15	.	TRBV7-6	TRBJ2-6	CASSSGFSGANVLTF
12	.	TRBV11-3	TRBJ1-1	CASSFENTEAFF
14	.	TRBV19	TRBJ1-1	CASRTWESQAEAFF
16	.	TRBV28	TRBJ2-3	CASSSIAGVQADTQYF
14	once	TRBV9	TRBJ2-3	CASSRVSELDTQYF
16	.	TRBV4-1	TRBJ2-7	CASSQGGGQGAVEQYF
12	.	TRBV6-5	TRBJ1-6	CASSINNSPLHF
16	few	TRBV6-1	TRBJ1-4	CASSEATGQGSEKLFF
17	.	TRBV7-2	TRBJ2-1	CASSASPRLASFNEQFF
15	.	TRBV15	TRBJ2-3	CATSREGRRTDTQYF
15	few	TRBV29-1	TRBJ2-3	CSVSNTGGYTDTQYF
18	.	TRBV5-6	TRBJ2-7	CASSLSYGGPPRAYEQYF
14	.	TRBV13	TRBJ2-7	CASSLVGSSYEQYF
18	.	TRBV5-1	TRBJ1-5	CASSSAGTGLSVVQPQHF
15	.	TRBV25-1	TRBJ1-2	CASSATGVSNYGYTF
16	.	TRBV19	TRBJ1-2	CASRTGALGTNYGYTF
15	.	TRBV19	TRBJ1-2	CASSSPGNLNYGYTF
15	once	TRBV9	TRBJ2-3	CASSASARQTDTQYF
16	.	TRBV9	TRBJ2-1	CASSVKGTDVLGEQFF
14	.	TRBV27	TRBJ2-1	CASSLLDSLNEQFF
14	.	TRBV7-9	TRBJ1-2	CASSFARPNYGYTF
11	.	TRBV5-1	TRBJ2-7	CASSGSYEQYF
16	.	TRBV29-1	TRBJ1-1	CSVRGGGPPANTEAFF
13	medium-sized	TRBV27	TRBJ2-3	CASSLTSTDTQYF
16	.	TRBV28	TRBJ2-7	CASSLGVGQGTYEQYF
15	once	TRBV19	TRBJ2-1	CASSMALPPHSEQFF
16	.	TRBV27	TRBJ2-4	CASSSQFGTGTNIQYF
14	once	TRBV27	TRBJ2-5	CASSKPGQGETQYF
14	.	TRBV25-1	TRBJ2-1	CASSGLPSYNEQFF
17	.	TRBV29-1	TRBJ2-2	CSVQAQLGYPNTGELFF
14	few	TRBV2	TRBJ2-7	CASLVGASSYEQYF
17	.	TRBV27	TRBJ2-6	CASSPGQGAAGANVLTF
16	.	TRBV13	TRBJ2-3	CASSTPGLAVTDTQYF
17	.	TRBV5-6	TRBJ2-3	CASSLGFSGAVADTQYF
13	.	TRBV4-1	TRBJ1-1	CASSQQPSTEAFF
16	.	TRBV4-1	TRBJ2-1	CASSPGRGSSYNEQFF
15	.	TRBV10-3	TRBJ2-1	CAISESEGDYNEQFF
12	.	TRBV30	TRBJ1-2	CAWRLGTDGYTF
13	few	TRBV15	TRBJ1-1	CATSSPPNTEAFF
15	.	TRBV7-3	TRBJ2-1	CASSRTSGSMDEQFF
14	.	TRBV14	TRBJ1-1	CASSQVTLNTEAFF
15	.	TRBV5-4	TRBJ2-6	CASSLQGAGANVLTF
15	.	TRBV9	TRBJ2-7	CASSVELAGAYEQYF
13	few	TRBV5-6	TRBJ2-3	CASSLNPGDTQYF
13	.	TRBV11-2	TRBJ2-7	CASSLASGTEQYF
14	.	TRBV27	TRBJ2-7	CASSLRAMGVEQYF
13	.	TRBV7-2	TRBJ2-7	CASSLGPSYEQYF
15	.	TRBV11-3	TRBJ2-5	CASTNYGRPQETQYF
16	.	TRBV19	TRBJ2-3	CASSMYAAGVEDTQYF
16	.	TRBV29-1	TRBJ2-2	CSVVAGTTKNTGELFF
16	.	TRBV7-6	TRBJ1-1	CASSLVRGGHNAEAFF
16	.	TRBV7-9	TRBJ2-7	CASSHPPVRGNYEQYF